A selection of T cell receptor beta chains follows, all from one sample in a study of T cells in Graves' hyperthyroidism and ophthalmopathy. MiXCR was run by TCRdb on the multiplex PCR reads, yielding one entry per CDR3 protein. Of some 600,000 distinct CDR3 sequences in the sample, about 15% were seen once. The source material was blood. Receptors originate from a woman in her thirties with Graves' hyperthyroidism that later progressed to Graves' ophthalmopathy. Both conserved end residues are part of each CDR3. A D gene is named only where the DNA matches it firmly. Not every row has a clone size; where given, it reads once, few, many or a size class.

abundance: many
d_gene: NA
j_gene: TRBJ1-1
v_gene: TRBV27
CDR3aa: CASSLLLGTEAFF
CDR3nt: TGTGCCAGCAGTTTACTATTAGGCACTGAAGCTTTCTTT

abundance: few
d_gene: TRBD2
j_gene: TRBJ2-7
v_gene: TRBV15
CDR3aa: CATSRELAESYEQYF
CDR3nt: TGTGCCACCAGCAGAGAACTAGCGGAGTCCTACGAGCAGTACTTC

abundance: many
d_gene: NA
j_gene: TRBJ2-2
v_gene: TRBV11-3
CDR3aa: CASSLRASNTGELFF
CDR3nt: TGTGCCAGCAGCTTAAGAGCGTCGAACACCGGGGAGCTGTTTTTT

abundance: many
d_gene: NA
j_gene: TRBJ1-5
v_gene: TRBV7-2
CDR3aa: CASSPLQMMNPQHF
CDR3nt: TGTGCCAGCAGCCCCCTCCAGATGATGAATCCCCAGCATTTT

abundance: few
d_gene: NA
j_gene: TRBJ1-5
v_gene: TRBV7-8
CDR3aa: CASTSPHNQPQHF
CDR3nt: TGTGCCAGCACTTCCCCCCACAATCAGCCCCAGCATTTT

abundance: few
d_gene: TRBD2
j_gene: TRBJ2-5
v_gene: TRBV6-1
CDR3aa: CASSFQAGGEETQYF
CDR3nt: TGTGCCAGCAGCTTCCAAGCGGGGGGAGAAGAGACCCAGTACTTC

abundance: many
d_gene: TRBD2
j_gene: TRBJ2-5
v_gene: TRBV20-1
CDR3aa: CSAFPSGRETQYF
CDR3nt: TGCAGTGCATTCCCTAGCGGGAGAGAGACCCAGTACTTC

abundance: NA
d_gene: NA
j_gene: TRBJ2-5
v_gene: TRBV27
CDR3aa: CASSPPPGTIQETQYF
CDR3nt: TGTGCCAGCAGTCCCCCCCCCGGGACAATACAAGAGACCCAGTACTTC

abundance: many
d_gene: TRBD1
j_gene: TRBJ2-5
v_gene: TRBV7-2
CDR3aa: CASSLKTGSETQYF
CDR3nt: TGTGCCAGCAGCTTAAAGACAGGGTCCGAGACCCAGTACTTC

abundance: NA
d_gene: TRBD1
j_gene: TRBJ2-7
v_gene: TRBV20-1
CDR3aa: CSARTDRGWVEQYF
CDR3nt: TGCAGTGCTAGAACGGACAGGGGATGGGTCGAGCAGTACTTC

abundance: many
d_gene: TRBD1
j_gene: TRBJ2-3
v_gene: TRBV2
CDR3aa: CASSGRQGSPDTQYF
CDR3nt: TGTGCCAGCAGTGGGAGACAGGGGAGTCCAGATACGCAGTATTTT

abundance: few
d_gene: NA
j_gene: TRBJ2-2
v_gene: TRBV7-7
CDR3aa: CASSLRPPGNTGELFF
CDR3nt: TGTGCTAGCAGCTTACGGCCTCCCGGGAACACCGGGGAGCTGTTTTTT

abundance: NA
d_gene: NA
j_gene: TRBJ1-6
v_gene: TRBV5-6
CDR3aa: CASSLAGSGGNSPLHF
CDR3nt: TGTGCCAGCAGCTTGGCTGGGTCAGGAGGGAATTCACCCCTCCACTTT

abundance: NA
d_gene: NA
j_gene: TRBJ1-5
v_gene: TRBV12-3/TRBV12-4
CDR3aa: CASSLGADQPQHF
CDR3nt: TGTGCCAGCAGTTTAGGGGCGGATCAGCCCCAGCATTTT

abundance: many
d_gene: NA
j_gene: TRBJ1-5
v_gene: TRBV30
CDR3aa: CAWSAGSDQPQHF
CDR3nt: TGTGCCTGGAGCGCTGGGAGCGACCAGCCCCAGCATTTT

abundance: many
d_gene: NA
j_gene: TRBJ2-7
v_gene: TRBV28
CDR3aa: CASSGGTYEQYF
CDR3nt: TGTGCCAGCAGTGGAGGCACCTACGAGCAGTACTTC

abundance: few
d_gene: TRBD2
j_gene: TRBJ2-5
v_gene: TRBV6-2/TRBV6-3
CDR3aa: CATGTRAETQYF
CDR3nt: TGTGCCACCGGGACTAGAGCCGAGACCCAGTACTTC

abundance: once
d_gene: NA
j_gene: TRBJ2-3
v_gene: TRBV12-3/TRBV12-4
CDR3aa: CASSLDRISTDTQYF
CDR3nt: TGTGCCAGCAGTTTAGACAGGATTAGCACAGATACGCAGTATTTT

abundance: NA
d_gene: TRBD1
j_gene: TRBJ1-5
v_gene: TRBV10-3
CDR3aa: CAIGDSSSSVPQPQHF
CDR3nt: TGTGCCATCGGGGACAGTTCCTCTTCAGTTCCTCAGCCCCAGCATTTT

abundance: many
d_gene: NA
j_gene: TRBJ2-3
v_gene: TRBV6-6
CDR3aa: CASSYKDLTDTQYF
CDR3nt: TGTGCCAGCAGTTACAAGGACCTCACAGATACGCAGTATTTT

abundance: many
d_gene: NA
j_gene: TRBJ1-5
v_gene: TRBV29-1
CDR3aa: CSVTPGMGQPQHF
CDR3nt: TGCAGCGTGACTCCAGGGATGGGTCAGCCCCAGCATTTT

abundance: many
d_gene: NA
j_gene: TRBJ2-2
v_gene: TRBV10-3
CDR3aa: CAIVGSLNTGELFF
CDR3nt: TGTGCCATCGTGGGTTCTCTGAACACCGGGGAGCTGTTTTTT

abundance: many
d_gene: NA
j_gene: TRBJ2-7
v_gene: TRBV9
CDR3aa: CASSDGEAGSSYEQYF
CDR3nt: TGTGCCAGCAGCGACGGGGAGGCGGGGAGCTCCTACGAGCAGTACTTC

abundance: few
d_gene: TRBD2
j_gene: TRBJ2-2
v_gene: TRBV9
CDR3aa: CASSAGLAGYTGELFF
CDR3nt: TGTGCCAGCAGCGCTGGACTAGCGGGATACACCGGGGAGCTGTTTTTT

abundance: many
d_gene: NA
j_gene: TRBJ2-2
v_gene: TRBV2
CDR3aa: CASSKDTGELFF
CDR3nt: TGTGCCAGCAGTAAAGATACCGGGGAGCTGTTTTTT

abundance: many
d_gene: NA
j_gene: TRBJ2-3
v_gene: TRBV20-1
CDR3aa: CSARDRVLEQYF
CDR3nt: TGCAGTGCTAGAGATCGGGTCCTAGAGCAGTATTTT

abundance: many
d_gene: TRBD1
j_gene: TRBJ1-1
v_gene: TRBV6-1
CDR3aa: CASSEWGQKSNTEAFF
CDR3nt: TGTGCCAGCAGTGAATGGGGACAGAAATCGAACACTGAAGCTTTCTTT

abundance: NA
d_gene: NA
j_gene: TRBJ2-5
v_gene: TRBV4-2
CDR3aa: CASSHVGERLETHYF
CDR3nt: TGTGCCAGCAGTCACGTGGGTGAGCGTCTAGAGACCCACTACTTC

abundance: NA
d_gene: TRBD1
j_gene: TRBJ1-1
v_gene: TRBV3-1
CDR3aa: CASSGTGYGIANTEAFF
CDR3nt: TGTGCCAGCAGCGGGACAGGGTATGGTATTGCGAACACTGAAGCTTTCTTT

abundance: NA
d_gene: NA
j_gene: TRBJ1-2
v_gene: TRBV2
CDR3aa: CASSVTGLWGYTF
CDR3nt: TGTGCCAGCAGTGTAACGGGGTTGTGGGGCTACACCTTC

abundance: NA
d_gene: NA
j_gene: TRBJ1-5
v_gene: TRBV5-8
CDR3aa: CASSLATGRGNQPQHF
CDR3nt: TGTGCCAGCAGCTTGGCAACGGGACGGGGCAATCAGCCCCAGCATTTT

abundance: many
d_gene: NA
j_gene: TRBJ1-5
v_gene: TRBV28
CDR3aa: CASSLFPDSNQPQHF
CDR3nt: TGTGCCAGCAGTTTATTTCCAGATAGCAATCAGCCCCAGCATTTT

abundance: many
d_gene: NA
j_gene: TRBJ2-1
v_gene: TRBV11-2
CDR3aa: CASSLDWVDNEQFF
CDR3nt: TGTGCCAGCAGCTTAGATTGGGTCGACAATGAGCAGTTCTTC

abundance: many
d_gene: NA
j_gene: TRBJ2-1
v_gene: TRBV9
CDR3aa: CASSVASSPYNEQFF
CDR3nt: TGTGCCAGCAGCGTAGCTAGCTCACCCTACAATGAGCAGTTCTTC

abundance: many
d_gene: NA
j_gene: TRBJ1-1
v_gene: TRBV11-3
CDR3aa: CASSLVLDRVPKAFF
CDR3nt: TGTGCCAGCAGCTTAGTTCTAGATCGGGTCCCCAAAGCTTTCTTT

abundance: NA
d_gene: NA
j_gene: TRBJ1-1
v_gene: TRBV6-1
CDR3aa: CASSEDGTSITEAFF
CDR3nt: TGTGCCAGCAGTGAAGACGGTACTAGTATTACTGAAGCTTTCTTT

abundance: many
d_gene: NA
j_gene: TRBJ2-5
v_gene: TRBV12-3/TRBV12-4
CDR3aa: CASSLPEGTQYF
CDR3nt: TGTGCCAGCAGTTTACCCGAAGGGACCCAGTACTTC

abundance: many
d_gene: NA
j_gene: TRBJ2-1
v_gene: TRBV19
CDR3aa: CASSTSSYNEQFF
CDR3nt: TGTGCCAGCAGTACTAGCTCCTACAATGAGCAGTTCTTC

abundance: NA
d_gene: NA
j_gene: TRBJ1-5
v_gene: TRBV19
CDR3aa: CASSRSWVPQPQHF
CDR3nt: TGTGCCAGTAGTAGATCGTGGGTTCCTCAGCCCCAGCATTTT

abundance: few
d_gene: NA
j_gene: TRBJ2-5
v_gene: TRBV7-9
CDR3aa: CASSLEEVRETQYF
CDR3nt: TGTGCCAGCAGCTTAGAGGAGGTTCGGGAGACCCAGTACTTC

abundance: many
d_gene: NA
j_gene: TRBJ1-6
v_gene: TRBV30
CDR3aa: CAWSGQFNSPLHF
CDR3nt: TGTGCCTGGAGCGGACAGTTCAATTCACCCCTCCACTTT

abundance: many
d_gene: NA
j_gene: TRBJ1-4
v_gene: TRBV18
CDR3aa: CASSPPLGEKLFF
CDR3nt: TGTGCCAGCTCACCACCGCTTGGTGAAAAACTGTTTTTT

abundance: many
d_gene: NA
j_gene: TRBJ1-1
v_gene: TRBV7-3
CDR3aa: CASSHSPGRANTEAFF
CDR3nt: TGTGCCAGCAGCCATTCACCGGGACGTGCGAACACTGAAGCTTTCTTT

abundance: NA
d_gene: NA
j_gene: TRBJ2-4
v_gene: TRBV30
CDR3aa: CAWEGGKNIQYF
CDR3nt: TGTGCTTGGGAGGGGGGAAAAAACATTCAGTACTTC

abundance: NA
d_gene: TRBD2
j_gene: TRBJ2-7
v_gene: TRBV28
CDR3aa: CASSALALAGLAEQYF
CDR3nt: TGTGCCAGCAGTGCGCTAGCACTAGCGGGTCTGGCCGAGCAGTACTTC

abundance: few
d_gene: TRBD2
j_gene: TRBJ2-7
v_gene: TRBV30
CDR3aa: CAWSVGLAAYEQYF
CDR3nt: TGTGCCTGGAGTGTTGGCCTAGCGGCCTACGAGCAGTACTTC

abundance: few
d_gene: NA
j_gene: TRBJ1-1
v_gene: TRBV14
CDR3aa: CASSPADGGSTEAFF
CDR3nt: TGTGCCAGCAGCCCCGCGGATGGGGGATCCACTGAAGCTTTCTTT

abundance: many
d_gene: TRBD1
j_gene: TRBJ1-1
v_gene: TRBV11-2
CDR3aa: CASRSTGRTEAFF
CDR3nt: TGTGCCAGCAGGTCGACAGGGAGGACTGAAGCTTTCTTT

abundance: many
d_gene: NA
j_gene: TRBJ2-7
v_gene: TRBV12-3/TRBV12-4
CDR3aa: CASNRDGNSYEQYF
CDR3nt: TGTGCCAGCAACCGTGACGGCAACTCCTACGAGCAGTACTTC

abundance: few
d_gene: TRBD2
j_gene: TRBJ2-3
v_gene: TRBV5-1
CDR3aa: CASSLVLGTSRTDTQYF
CDR3nt: TGCGCCAGCAGCTTGGTACTTGGGACTAGCCGCACAGATACGCAGTATTTT

abundance: NA
d_gene: NA
j_gene: TRBJ1-1
v_gene: TRBV2
CDR3aa: CASSRRVSVEAFF
CDR3nt: TGTGCCAGCAGTCGGAGGGTGTCAGTTGAAGCTTTCTTT

abundance: many
d_gene: NA
j_gene: TRBJ2-1
v_gene: TRBV30
CDR3aa: CAWSQEGGRFF
CDR3nt: TGTGCCTGGAGCCAAGAGGGGGGTCGGTTCTTC

abundance: NA
d_gene: NA
j_gene: TRBJ2-7
v_gene: TRBV28
CDR3aa: CASSPLGKVAYEQYF
CDR3nt: TGTGCCAGCAGTCCCCTCGGGAAGGTAGCGTACGAGCAGTACTTC

abundance: many
d_gene: TRBD2
j_gene: TRBJ2-1
v_gene: TRBV28
CDR3aa: CASSSRLAGHNEQFF
CDR3nt: TGTGCCAGCAGTTCGCGACTAGCGGGGCACAATGAGCAGTTCTTC

abundance: many
d_gene: NA
j_gene: TRBJ1-2
v_gene: TRBV6-1
CDR3aa: CASSSRGAYGYTF
CDR3nt: TGTGCCAGCAGTTCCAGGGGTGCCTATGGCTACACCTTC

abundance: NA
d_gene: NA
j_gene: TRBJ1-5
v_gene: TRBV15
CDR3aa: CATSREEASGSSQPQHF
CDR3nt: TGTGCCACCAGCAGAGAAGAGGCTAGCGGGTCGAGTCAGCCCCAGCATTTT

abundance: NA
d_gene: NA
j_gene: TRBJ2-1
v_gene: TRBV20-1
CDR3aa: CSARDNRPTANEQFF
CDR3nt: TGCAGTGCTAGAGACAACCGACCGACGGCAAATGAGCAGTTCTTC

abundance: NA
d_gene: NA
j_gene: TRBJ1-5
v_gene: TRBV30
CDR3aa: CAWSVGGRNQPQHF
CDR3nt: TGTGCCTGGAGTGTAGGGGGGCGAAATCAGCCCCAGCATTTT

abundance: many
d_gene: TRBD1
j_gene: TRBJ1-1
v_gene: TRBV5-6
CDR3aa: CASSYWTGNTEAFF
CDR3nt: TGTGCCAGCAGTTACTGGACAGGGAACACTGAAGCTTTCTTT